This T cell receptor beta chain comes out of a study of cytomegalovirus exposure and HLA in healthy donors. Looking at the study overall: T cells numbering around 170 million yielded more than 100 million unique TCR beta sequences in an earlier analysis.

Notes on this clone: Its antigen is not identified.

This PCR relied on a set of 60 Vbeta primers and 13 Jbeta primers. Sequencing used immunoSEQ multiplex PCR; TCRdb keeps in-frame clones, though not all of them. The repertoire shows 200,000 or so clones; the top ten hold almost 0.75%. V lost 8 bases, J lost 4 bases, and 2 bases stayed unmatched. In germline, CDR1 is SEHNR, CDR2 FQNEAQ (reference sequence). The length of the CDR3 is 13 residues. Whole-study findings and limits: Rarity marked most TCR sequences, yet some public TCRs occurred in many donors. Fewer N-insertions (relative to the roughly 700-donor mean) were reportedly seen in an Asian-associated ancestry cluster in a later analysis.

V and J are TRBV7-9 and TRBJ2-2, with 9 nucleotides matching TRBD2. Sequenced material: PBMCs. The clonotype comes from a boy younger than 18 in good health and CMV-seronegative. The CDR3 reads CASGGRGTGELFF. For the CDR3, the DNA is TGTGCCAGCGGCGGGAGGGGCACCGGGGAGCTGTTTTTT.